Listed below are T cell receptor beta chains from one sample, sequenced in a study of PD-1 blockade in classical Hodgkin lymphoma. This table comes from immunoSEQ multiplex PCR, and its TCRdb copy is limited to in-frame clones, with some not included. Among about 50,000 clones listed, about 76% were seen once. Sequenced here: peripheral blood mononuclear cells (PBMCs), sampled before the fourth cycle of nivolumab. These receptors were taken from a human donor with classical Hodgkin lymphoma. Both conserved end residues are part of each CDR3. The order of the fields is J gene, V gene, clone size, D gene, CDR3 DNA, CDR3 protein. The D gene is left open where the match is weak. The listing skips clone size in some rows; elsewhere it reads once, few, many or a size class.

TRBJ2-5	TRBV5-1	.	.	TGCGCCAGCAGCTTGTCCTTAGGAGAGACCCAGTACTTC	CASSLSLGETQYF
TRBJ2-3	TRBV5-1	.	.	TGCGCCAGCAGCTTGCGGTCAGTAAGGGACCCAGATACGCAGTATTTT	CASSLRSVRDPDTQYF
TRBJ1-5	TRBV4-1	.	.	TGCGCCAGCAGCCGGCAGGGCTATCAGCCCCAGCATTTT	CASSRQGYQPQHF
TRBJ2-1	TRBV6-5	.	TRBD1	TGTGCCAGCAGGCGGAGACAGGGACACAATGAGCAGTTCTTC	CASRRRQGHNEQFF
TRBJ2-1	TRBV13	.	TRBD2	TGTGCCAGCAGCTTCCCCTCCCCGCGGGAGGTTGGCAATGAGCAGTTCTTC	CASSFPSPREVGNEQFF
TRBJ1-3	TRBV29-1	.	.	TGCAGCGTTGGGGGGACGGAGAGCTCTGGAAACACCATATATTTT	CSVGGTESSGNTIYF
TRBJ2-3	TRBV5-1	.	.	TGCGCCAGCAGTTACAGGGAAGGAAGGACAGATACGCAGTATTTT	CASSYREGRTDTQYF
TRBJ2-7	TRBV9	.	TRBD2	TGTGCCAGCAGCGTACTAGCGGGAGGGGGGGAGCAGTACTTC	CASSVLAGGGEQYF
TRBJ1-1	TRBV28	many	.	TGTGCCAGCAGTTTGCCGTCTGGGGCAAGGGAAGCTTTCTTT	CASSLPSGAREAFF
TRBJ2-2	TRBV10-1	.	.	TGCCGACCCCTTGGGGGGCGCGGCGGCACCGGGGAGCTGTTTTTT	CRPLGGRGGTGELFF
TRBJ2-7	TRBV7-2	many	.	TGTGCCAGCAGCTTGGGGCTAGAGCCCCACGAGCAGTACTTC	CASSLGLEPHEQYF
TRBJ1-2	TRBV6-5	few	.	TGTGCCAGCAGTGTCGGGGTGAAGAACTATGGCTACACCTTC	CASSVGVKNYGYTF
TRBJ2-1	TRBV9	.	.	TGTGCCAGCAGCGTAGACATGAGCTCCTACAATGAGCAGTTCTTC	CASSVDMSSYNEQFF
TRBJ2-1	TRBV2	once	.	TGTGCCAGCATGCCATTGGCGGGCAATGAGCAGTTCTTC	CASMPLAGNEQFF
TRBJ2-1	TRBV10-3	.	.	TGTGCCACGGATACCTGGGGAGGCCCTTCCTACAATGAGCAGTTCTTC	CATDTWGGPSYNEQFF
TRBJ2-7	TRBV14	.	.	TGTGCCAGCAGCCCGGGGTACGAGCAGTACTTC	CASSPGYEQYF
TRBJ2-1	TRBV28	.	.	TGTGCCAGCAGTTCTCCCCTTTCCAGGGAGAGAGAGATCTTC	CASSSPLSREREIF
TRBJ2-2	TRBV7-9	.	.	TGTGCCAGCAGCGGATCTACGGGTAGCGGAGACAACACCGGGGAGCTGTTTTTT	CASSGSTGSGDNTGELFF
TRBJ2-7	TRBV5-1	.	TRBD1	TGCGCCAGCAGCCAAGTAGGGACAGGGGGTTACGAGCAGTACTTC	CASSQVGTGGYEQYF
TRBJ2-1	TRBV5-1	once	TRBD2	TGCGCCAGTAATCTAGCGGGAGGGCCGAATGAGCAGTTCTTC	CASNLAGGPNEQFF
TRBJ2-2	TRBV6-6	.	.	TGTGCCAGCAGTTATCTAGTCTTATCGGCCGGGGAGCTGTTTTTT	CASSYLVLSAGELFF
TRBJ1-4	TRBV6-1	once	.	TGTGCCAGCAGGGGAAACAGTGCAGGGGAACTGTTTTTT	CASRGNSAGELFF
TRBJ2-5	TRBV19	.	.	TGTGCCAGTAGTATTACGGGGGCACGCTTTGAGACCCAGTACTTC	CASSITGARFETQYF
TRBJ2-3	TRBV10-3	.	TRBD1	TGTGCCATCAGTGAGTCGAGTGGGACAGGGGCCAAGTCGAGGGATACGCAGTATTTT	CAISESSGTGAKSRDTQYF
TRBJ1-2	TRBV7-2	.	.	TGTGCCAGCAGCTTAGTTTATCCGGGGGTTTATGGCTACACCTTC	CASSLVYPGVYGYTF
TRBJ1-1	TRBV5-1	.	.	TGCGCCAGCAGCTTGGGGACGTCGAACACTGAAGCTTTCTTT	CASSLGTSNTEAFF
TRBJ2-2	TRBV19	.	.	TGTGCCTCTGGGGGGATAGGTAGGCTCGCCGGGGAGCTGTTTTTT	CASGGIGRLAGELFF
TRBJ2-2	TRBV9	.	TRBD2	TGTGCCAGCAGCGTAGTCCCGGGACTAGCGGCGAACACCGGGGAGCTGTTTTTT	CASSVVPGLAANTGELFF
TRBJ2-1	TRBV9	.	.	TGTGCCAGCAGCGTATCCCACTTGCAGCCCTACAATGAGCAGTTCTTC	CASSVSHLQPYNEQFF
TRBJ1-2	TRBV5-1	.	.	TGCGCCAGCAGCTTGGAGGGAAACTATGGCTACACCTTC	CASSLEGNYGYTF
TRBJ1-5	TRBV7-9	few	.	TGTGCCAGCAGCTTTTTCCGGCAGCCCCAGCATTTT	CASSFFRQPQHF
TRBJ1-2	TRBV6-1	.	.	TGTGCCAGCAGTGAAGTACAGGAGTATGGCTACACCTTC	CASSEVQEYGYTF
TRBJ1-6	TRBV14	.	.	TGTGCCAGCAGCCAAGGGATAGGCTCCTATAATTCACCCCTCCACTTT	CASSQGIGSYNSPLHF
TRBJ2-7	TRBV5-4	.	TRBD1	TGTGCCAGCAGCTCTGGGACAGGAGTGGGGTTGGAGCAGTACTTC	CASSSGTGVGLEQYF
TRBJ2-3	TRBV7-9	.	.	TGTGCCAGCAGGCTAAAACAGGGTTTGGGGGGCACAGATACGCAGTATTTT	CASRLKQGLGGTDTQYF
TRBJ1-3	TRBV2	.	.	TGTGCCAGCAGTGGGGGGCTGCAGAGTGACACCATATATTTT	CASSGGLQSDTIYF
TRBJ2-5	TRBV9	.	.	TGTGCCAGCAGCGTGGCAGGGGCAGGAGAGACCCAGTACTTC	CASSVAGAGETQYF
TRBJ1-2	TRBV28	.	TRBD1	TGTGCCAGCCTCGGGCGACAGGGACCTATGACCGATGGCTACACCTTC	CASLGRQGPMTDGYTF
TRBJ2-5	TRBV7-2	.	.	TGTGCCAGCAGCTTAGATCCATCTCGAGATCAAGAGACCCAGTACTTC	CASSLDPSRDQETQYF
TRBJ1-4	TRBV9	.	.	TGTGCCAGCAGCGTGGGCAGGTTTAATGAAAAACTGTTTTTT	CASSVGRFNEKLFF
TRBJ2-1	TRBV5-1	.	TRBD1	TGCGCCAGCAGCTCGGGACAGACTCTAAGCTCCTACAATGAGCAGTTCTTC	CASSSGQTLSSYNEQFF
TRBJ2-1	TRBV7-8	few	.	TGTGCCAGCAGCTTAGGACTGGGATTTGGCAATGAGCAGTTCTTC	CASSLGLGFGNEQFF
TRBJ2-7	TRBV4-2	.	.	TGTGCCAGCAGCCAAGATTATGATCCTGTCGGGACCTACGAGCAGTACTTC	CASSQDYDPVGTYEQYF